The T cell receptor (beta chain) described here comes from a study of T cell responses to AZD1222 COVID-19 vaccine. Both about-4-week and about-12-week second-dose recipients were combined. This CDR3 has 10 amino acids. From germline, CDR1 is GTSNPN and CDR2 SVGIG (reference sequence). Trimming shortened V by 3 bases and J by 8 bases, and 4 bases separated the two germline ends. Only in-frame clones appear in the TCRdb table, and some are missing; sequencing was by immunoSEQ multiplex PCR. The sample holds around 99,000 clones, roughly nine tenths seen once. Notes on the study in general: Repertoire sampling was restricted to post-peak T cell response timepoints. With dominance at 160-218 and 743-854, vaccine-associated CD4 TCRs spanned spike.

As regards this clone: Its matching antigen is unknown.

The receptor's source is an adult who received the AZD1222 COVID-19 vaccine. The V call is TRBV30, the J call TRBJ2-2; D is ambiguous. The specimen comprised peripheral blood, sampled 28 days after the second AZD1222 dose. The CDR3 loop is CAWRAGELFF. Here the CDR3 DNA reads TGTGCCTGGAGGGCGGGGGAGCTGTTTTTT.